Listed here are 12 T cell receptor beta chains from one sample, sequenced in a study of cytomegalovirus exposure and HLA in healthy donors. The PCR ran on 60 Vbeta and 13 Jbeta primers. The data were produced by immunoSEQ multiplex PCR, yet TCRdb's version contains in-frame clones alone and is incomplete. The table lists about 160,000 clones, approximately 80% of them singletons, with about 2.4% in the top ten. Sequences were obtained from PBMCs. Receptors originate from a male donor in good health and CMV-seronegative.

This clone was picked up a small number of times. V and J are TRBV19 and TRBJ2-2, with a weak D call TRBD1 (6 bases). The CDR3 sequence is 17 residues long. Trimming pared 3 bases from V and 6 bases from J, leaving 20 bases between. CDR1 and CDR2 from the germline V gene are LNHDA and SQIVND (reference sequence). The CDR3 DNA sequence: TGTGCCAGTAGTATGTTACGCTCGAGACAGGTCCCCGGGGAGCTGTTTTTT. This translates into CASSMLRSRQVPGELFF. Full variable domain (missing parts from reference TRBV19 and TRBJ2-2): DGGITQSPKYLFRKEGQNVTLSCEQNLNHDAMYWYRQDPGQGLRLIYYSQIVNDFQKGDIAEGYSVSREKKESFPLTVTSAQKNPTAFYLCASSMLRSRQVPGELFFGEGSRLTVL.

The table lists this clone with a few counts. The V gene is TRBV19, the J gene TRBJ1-4, with D unclear. The germline CDR1 and CDR2 sequences are LNHDA and SQIVND (reference sequence). Trimming left V 6 bases short and J 10 bases short, with 18 bases between. The CDR3 sequence is 14 residues long. Here the CDR3 reads CASRLTPDLGKLFF. CDR3 DNA sequence: TGTGCCAGTAGGCTGACGCCGGATCTAGGAAAACTGTTTTTT. The full variable domain, rest sourced from reference TRBV19 and TRBJ1-4, is DGGITQSPKYLFRKEGQNVTLSCEQNLNHDAMYWYRQDPGQGLRLIYYSQIVNDFQKGDIAEGYSVSREKKESFPLTVTSAQKNPTAFYLCASRLTPDLGKLFFGSGTQLSVL.

The chain couples TRBV15 to TRBJ2-3; TRBD2 agrees at 12 bases. V shed 0 bases, J shed 3 bases, and the junction held 7 bases outside the gene matches. From germline, CDR1 is LNHNV and CDR2 YYDKDF (reference sequence). This CDR3 has 18 amino acids. Here the CDR3 DNA reads TGTGCCACCAGCAGAGATCCGGCTAGCGGGAGGGTTACAGATACGCAGTATTTT. Translating it yields CATSRDPASGRVTDTQYF.

This sequence joins TRBV9 and TRBJ2-1; D is possibly TRBD2 (5 bases). Trimming took off 4 bases at V and 3 bases at J, with 14 bases between the two ends. This CDR3 has 15 residues. CDR1 is SGDLS, CDR2 YYNGEE, per germline. The chain's CDR3 is CASSPREKGYNEQFF. CDR3 nucleotides: TGTGCCAGCAGCCCGAGGGAAAAGGGCTACAATGAGCAGTTCTTC.

The J gene is TRBJ1-1, the V gene TRBV7-9, with 9 bases that match TRBD1. The CDR3 spans 14 residues. The germline gives CDR1 SEHNR, CDR2 FQNEAQ (reference sequence). V dropped 11 bases and J dropped 4; count of bases not matched to a gene: 11. The CDR3 is CAGNRGLESTEAFF. The DNA of the CDR3 is TGTGCCGGGAACAGGGGGCTAGAGAGCACTGAAGCTTTCTTT.

J is TRBJ2-1 and V is TRBV4-1; weak D call: TRBD2 (6 bases). Germline assignment: CDR1 MGHRA and CDR2 YSYEKL. Trimming pared 1 base from V and 0 bases from J, leaving 10 bases between. This CDR3 region has 16 residues. The CDR3 reads CASSQATGSSYNEQFF. CDR3 bases: TGCGCCAGCAGCCAAGCCACCGGGAGCTCCTACAATGAGCAGTTCTTC.

This rearrangement joins TRBV19 to TRBJ2-7; the match to TRBD2 covers 9 bases. Germline values: CDR1 LNHDA, CDR2 SQIVND (reference sequence). Trimming removed 2 bases from V and 2 bases from J; junction bases left unmatched: 1. This CDR3 has 14 amino acids. In DNA form, the CDR3 reads TGTGCCAGTAGTATAAGCGGGGGGACCTACGAGCAGTACTTC. Translation gives CASSISGGTYEQYF.

This clone appeared a single time. This chain connects TRBV7-2 to TRBJ2-6, with 8 bases identical to TRBD1. CDR3 length: 18 residues. Per germline, CDR1 SGHTA and CDR2 FQGNSA. Trimming at V came to 5 bases and at J to 0 bases, leaving 9 bases not matched to a gene. In nucleotides, the CDR3 is TGTGCCAGCAGCGGATGGGACAGGTTCTTCTCTGGGGCCAACGTCCTGACTTTC. Translation gives CASSGWDRFFSGANVLTF.

J is TRBJ1-3 and V is TRBV6-5, with D tentatively TRBD1 (6 bases). The CDR3 is made up of 14 amino acids. Germline CDR1 MNHEY, CDR2 SVGAGI. V was clipped by 6 bases and J by 0 bases, with 9 bases between them. In DNA form, the CDR3 reads TGTGCCAGCAGACTACAGGGCTCTGGAAACACCATATATTTT. Encoded protein: CASRLQGSGNTIYF.

The chain recombines TRBV6-1 with TRBJ2-7; D possibly corresponds to TRBD1 (7 bases). The CDR3 loop spans 15 amino acids. CDR1 and CDR2 from the germline V gene are MNHNS and SASEGT. The ends were cut back, 7 bases at V and 3 bases at J, with 19 bases in the middle. The DNA of the CDR3 is TGTGCCAGCATCTTAAACAGGGGAGGAGGCTACGAGCAGTACTTC. Encoded protein: CASILNRGGGYEQYF.

This clone has only a few counts. This chain connects TRBV11-2 to TRBJ1-1, with D possibly TRBD1 on 5 matching bases. Germline V lookup: CDR1 SGHAT, CDR2 FQNNGV. The CDR3 runs to 13 residues. The V end was cut by 2 bases, the J end by 4 bases, with 8 bases between. The DNA for the CDR3 is TGTGCCAGCAGCTTATGGACAACCACTGAAGCTTTCTTT. Translation gives CASSLWTTTEAFF.

This chain connects TRBV2 to TRBJ2-1; no firm D call. Germline V gene sequence: CDR1 SNHLY, CDR2 FYNNEI. CDR3 length: 14 residues. V was cut by 3 bases and J by 4 bases, with 10 bases left in between. The CDR3, as DNA: TGTGCCAGCAGTGATCCAAACCGGTACAATGAGCAGTTCTTC. The encoded protein is CASSDPNRYNEQFF.